This note documents a single TCR beta chain sequence. Its antigen is not known. The repertoire was sequenced with immunoSEQ multiplex PCR; TCRdb's copy has only in-frame clones and lacks some. The data hold 150,000 to 170,000 clones, with roughly 94% observed a single time. The data belong to a study of OX40 agonist ivuxolimab in advanced cancers. Regarding the study as a whole: Among T cells, CD8+ cells averaged more expanded clones than CD4+ cells. At doses 0.1 to 3.0 mg/kg, CD4+ and CD8+ clones expanded.

On cycle 4 day 1 and cycle 7 day 1, as well as at baseline, blood was sampled. This sequence was found in an adult with an advanced solid tumor such as melanoma, head and neck, liver or kidney cancer. Specimen: CD4+ or CD8+ T cells sorted from blood, collected in a trial of the OX40 agonist ivuxolimab.

The CDR3 loop reads CASSRSRGSTDTQYF. The CDR3, as DNA: TGTGCCAGCAGCCGATCCAGGGGGAGCACAGATACGCAGTATTTT. This chain uses TRBV4-2 with TRBJ2-3, with 7 bases that match TRBD1. CDR1 LGHNA and CDR2 YNFKEQ come from the germline V gene. This CDR3 contains 15 residues. Trimming took 4 bases from V and 0 from J; bases not matched to a gene: 4.